This T cell receptor beta chain was sequenced for a study of Graves' ophthalmopathy and Graves' hyperthyroidism. Amplified material comprised TCR beta CDR3 regions derived from RNA transcripts. Amplification began with first-round RT-PCR using HTBI primers, then second-round multiplex PCR was performed. A single record per CDR3 protein comes from TCRdb applying MiXCR to the multiplex PCR reads. The table includes 600,000 to 950,000 distinct CDR3 sequences, 35% to 50% detected once. The V gene's germline CDR1 is SGHTS and CDR2 YDEGEE. The length of the CDR3 is 14 residues. V was trimmed by 2 bases and J by 6 bases, leaving 14 bases between them. PBMCs were obtained from about 10 ml of fresh peripheral blood. This clonotype was seen at least ten times. Its antigen is not known. Overall study findings and caveats: Blood also carried most expanded thyroid clonotypes exceeding 0.001 frequency. Cross-validated, the 13-signature model showed 87.88%/81.08% sensitivity/specificity, and 80%/75% in the test set.

This chain uses TRBV5-8 with TRBJ1-1; possible D gene TRBD1, 6 bases. This receptor was taken from an adult man with Graves' ophthalmopathy. The sequenced sample consisted of peripheral blood. The CDR3 is CASSFNRVGSEAFF. CDR3 nucleotides: TGTGCCAGCAGCTTCAACAGGGTTGGGTCTGAAGCTTTCTTT.